The clone carrying this TCR beta chain has a count of ten or more. Its antigen is currently unknown. PCR was performed a second time for 7 to 11 cycles using a sample-barcoded 5' primer and a J-beta primer mix. TCRdb passed the 5' RACE reads through MiXCR, listing each CDR3 protein once. The profile covers roughly 830,000 distinct CDR3 sequences, with under 80% appearing a single time and 25% to 35% taken by the ten largest. This CDR3 is built from 14 residues. Trimming took 2 bases from V and 8 from J; bases not matched to a gene: 5. The germline V gene has CDR1 LGHNA and CDR2 YNFKEQ. The data belong to a study of blood T cells in healthy people across ages. Findings of the study overall: The fall in TCR beta diversity per million T cells was roughly linear with age.

The chain has TRBV4-2 and TRBJ1-4, with 7 bases matching TRBD1. The sequence came from a man aged 25 to 40 in good health. The sample consisted of blood. In nucleotides, the CDR3 is TGTGCCAGCAGCCAAACCGGGACAGACGAAAAACTGTTTTTT. It codes for CASSQTGTDEKLFF.